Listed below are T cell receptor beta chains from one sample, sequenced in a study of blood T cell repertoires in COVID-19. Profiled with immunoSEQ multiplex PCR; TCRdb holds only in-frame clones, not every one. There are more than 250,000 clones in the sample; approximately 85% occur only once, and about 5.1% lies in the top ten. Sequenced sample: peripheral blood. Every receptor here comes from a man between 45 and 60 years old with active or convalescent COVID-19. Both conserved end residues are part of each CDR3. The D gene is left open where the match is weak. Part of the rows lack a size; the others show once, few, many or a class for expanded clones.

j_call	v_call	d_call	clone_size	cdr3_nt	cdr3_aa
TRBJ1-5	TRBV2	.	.	TGTGCCAGCAGTGAAGGGGGACTCAGGAATCAGCCCCAGCATTTT	CASSEGGLRNQPQHF
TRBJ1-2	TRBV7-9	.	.	TGTGCCAGCAGCTACCTCGGCAGGGACTATGGCTACACCTTC	CASSYLGRDYGYTF
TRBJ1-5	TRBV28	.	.	TGTGCCAGCAGCGTGACCGTAAGGGACTTTAAGAATCAGCCCCAGCATTTT	CASSVTVRDFKNQPQHF
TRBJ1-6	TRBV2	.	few	TGTGCCAGCAGCGGGCAGGGAAATTCACCCCTCCACTTT	CASSGQGNSPLHF
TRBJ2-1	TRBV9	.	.	TGTGCCAGCAGCGTGGACTCGAGCTCCTACAATGAGCAGTTCTTC	CASSVDSSSYNEQFF
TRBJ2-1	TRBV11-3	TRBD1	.	TGTGCCAGCAGCTTAGAGGGGGCAGGGGGTGGCGAGCAGTTCTTC	CASSLEGAGGGEQFF
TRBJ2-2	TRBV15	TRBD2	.	TGTGCCACCAGCAGAGGGTTAGGACTAGCGAACACCGGGGAGCTGTTTTTT	CATSRGLGLANTGELFF
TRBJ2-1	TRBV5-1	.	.	TGCGCCAGCAGCTTAAATAAAGCGGAGACCTACAATGAGCAGTTCTTC	CASSLNKAETYNEQFF
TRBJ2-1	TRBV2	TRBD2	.	TGTGCCAGCAGTGTTAGCGGGAGGGCCGTAAATGAGCAGTTCTTC	CASSVSGRAVNEQFF
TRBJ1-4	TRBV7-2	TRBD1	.	TGTGCCAGCAGCTTAGGGGGACAGAATGAAAAACTGTTTTTT	CASSLGGQNEKLFF
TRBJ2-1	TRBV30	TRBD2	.	TGTGCCTGGAGTGTACTAGCTGGGGGGGTGCTCTTC	CAWSVLAGGVLF
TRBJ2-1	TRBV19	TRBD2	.	TGTGCCACCGCACTAGCGGGAGAGGGGCGGGAGCAGTTCTTC	CATALAGEGREQFF
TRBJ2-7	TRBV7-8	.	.	TGTGCCAGCAGCTTTAGTACGGGAGTGGGTTACGAGCAGTACTTC	CASSFSTGVGYEQYF
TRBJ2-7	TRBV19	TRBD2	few	TGTGCCAGTAGTATCGACGGGAGGCCCTCCTACGAGCAGTACTTC	CASSIDGRPSYEQYF
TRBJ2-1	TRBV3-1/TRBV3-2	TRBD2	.	TGTGCCAGCACCGCGGGACTAGCGGGAGAGCAGTTCTTC	CASTAGLAGEQFF
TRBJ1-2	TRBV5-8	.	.	TGTGCCAGCAGCCCCCTGCAAAGGGCAGTACAGGATTATGGCTACACCTTC	CASSPLQRAVQDYGYTF
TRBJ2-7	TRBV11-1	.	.	TGTGCCAGCAGCTCACGGGACCGGGGGAGTTTGCAGTACTTC	CASSSRDRGSLQYF
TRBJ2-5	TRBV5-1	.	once	TGCGCCAGCAGCTTGGGGTCGACGGGGGAGACCCAGTACTTC	CASSLGSTGETQYF
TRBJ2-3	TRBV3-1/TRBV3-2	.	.	TGTGCCAGCAGCCAATTCCCAGGTTTAACATTGACAGATACGCAGTATTTT	CASSQFPGLTLTDTQYF
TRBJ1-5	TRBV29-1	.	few	TGCAGCGTTTCGGGGGATAGCAATCAGCCCCAGCATTTT	CSVSGDSNQPQHF
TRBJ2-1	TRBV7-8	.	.	TGTGCCAGCAGCTTAGTTGGCACCCGAGAGCAGTTCTTC	CASSLVGTREQFF
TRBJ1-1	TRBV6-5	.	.	TGTGCCAGCAGTTACACCGAACAGGGCCAACAAGCTTTCTTT	CASSYTEQGQQAFF
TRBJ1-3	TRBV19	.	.	TGTGCCAGTATGTCGGGTTCTGACGGAAACACCATATATTTT	CASMSGSDGNTIYF
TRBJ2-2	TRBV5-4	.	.	TGTGCCAGCGGCAAGGGAGACACCGGGGAGCTGTTTTTT	CASGKGDTGELFF
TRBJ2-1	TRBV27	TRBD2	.	TGTGCCAGCAGTGTCCTAGCGGGAAGCTCCTACAATGAGCAGTTCTTC	CASSVLAGSSYNEQFF
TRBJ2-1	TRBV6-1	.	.	TGTGCCAGCAGTGTAGATTATGGTGTCAGGGTCCCACACAATGAGCAGTTCTTC	CASSVDYGVRVPHNEQFF
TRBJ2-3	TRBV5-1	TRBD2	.	TGCGCCAGCAGCTCTAGACTAGCGGGATACACAGATACGCAGTATTTT	CASSSRLAGYTDTQYF
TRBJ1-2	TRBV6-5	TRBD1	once	TGTGCCAGCAGTTACGAGGGACAGGGGGACTATGGCTACACCTTC	CASSYEGQGDYGYTF
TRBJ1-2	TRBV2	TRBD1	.	TGTGCCAGCAGTGTCGAGACAGGGATCAACTATGGCTACACCTTC	CASSVETGINYGYTF
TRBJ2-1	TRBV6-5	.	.	TGTGCCAGCAGCCTGGCGGGGTCCTACAATGAGCAGTTCTTC	CASSLAGSYNEQFF
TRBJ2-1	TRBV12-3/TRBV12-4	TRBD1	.	TGTGCCAGCAGTCCGGGACAGGGTCGATTCCAGTTCTTC	CASSPGQGRFQFF
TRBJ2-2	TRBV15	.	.	TGTGCCACTCAGGGTCCGAACACCGGGGAGCTGTTTTTT	CATQGPNTGELFF
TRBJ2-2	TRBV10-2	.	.	TGCGCCAGCAGTGATATATGGGGCGTAGGGAACACCGGGGAGCTGTTTTTT	CASSDIWGVGNTGELFF
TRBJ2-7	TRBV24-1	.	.	TGTGCCACCAGTGATTTCAACAACTTGACTCCTCAGCAGTACTTC	CATSDFNNLTPQQYF
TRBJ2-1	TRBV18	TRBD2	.	TGTGCCAGCTCACCCTCGCTACAGCGGGAGATCCACAATGAGCAGTTCTTC	CASSPSLQREIHNEQFF
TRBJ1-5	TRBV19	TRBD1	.	TGTGCCAGTAAGACGACAGGGAACCCCAATCAGCCCCAGCATTTT	CASKTTGNPNQPQHF
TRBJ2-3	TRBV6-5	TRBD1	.	TGTGCCAGCAGTTACCGACAGGGGGGATTAGATACGCAGTATTTT	CASSYRQGGLDTQYF
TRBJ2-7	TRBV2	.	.	TGTGCCAGCAGTAAGACAGTTCTGACCTCCTACGAGCAGTACTTC	CASSKTVLTSYEQYF
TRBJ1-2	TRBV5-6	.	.	TGTGCCAGCAGCAACAAGGGGGAGATCTATGGCTACACCTTC	CASSNKGEIYGYTF
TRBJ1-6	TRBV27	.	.	TGTGCCAGCAGTTTTAAGGGTGGAGGCGGAAATTCACCCCTCCACTTT	CASSFKGGGGNSPLHF
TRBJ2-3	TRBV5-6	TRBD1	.	TGTGCCAGCAGCTCCCAGGGGGCTGTCGCCGATACGCAGTATTTT	CASSSQGAVADTQYF
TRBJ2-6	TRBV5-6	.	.	TGTGCCAGCAGCTTGGTACAGTTCTCTGGGGCCAACGTCCTGACTTTC	CASSLVQFSGANVLTF
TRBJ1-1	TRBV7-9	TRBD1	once	TGTGCCAGCAGCTTATTGGACAGGGCCCCTGAAGCTTTCTTT	CASSLLDRAPEAFF
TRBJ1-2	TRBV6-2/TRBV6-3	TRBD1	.	TGTGCCAGCAGTTACTCGACAGGGGACGGGGATAACTATGGCTACACCTTC	CASSYSTGDGDNYGYTF
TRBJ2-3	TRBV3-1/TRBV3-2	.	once	TGTGCCAGCAGCCAAGGCATACTCACAGATACGCAGTATTTT	CASSQGILTDTQYF
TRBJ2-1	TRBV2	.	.	TGTGCCAGCACCTGGACTCATGAGCAGTTCTTC	CASTWTHEQFF
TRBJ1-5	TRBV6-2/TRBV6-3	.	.	TGTGCCAGCAGTTACTGGGGCCCTACGAACCAGCCCCAGCATTTT	CASSYWGPTNQPQHF
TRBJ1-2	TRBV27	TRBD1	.	TGTGCCAGCAGTGTGTACCGGGACAGCTACTATGGCTACACCTTC	CASSVYRDSYYGYTF
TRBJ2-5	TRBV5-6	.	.	TGTGCCAGCAGCTTGGTTACTAGACAAGAGACCCAGTACTTC	CASSLVTRQETQYF
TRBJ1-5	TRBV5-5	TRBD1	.	TGTGCCAGCAGCTGGGGACAGGGCAATCAGCCCCAGCATTTT	CASSWGQGNQPQHF
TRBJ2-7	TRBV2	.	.	TGTGCCAGCACCGGGACACGGGACTACGAGCAGTACTTC	CASTGTRDYEQYF
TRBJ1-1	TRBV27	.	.	TGTGCCAGCAGTCTCGGGACACGAACTGAAGCTTTCTTT	CASSLGTRTEAFF
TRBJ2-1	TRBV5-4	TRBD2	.	TGTGCCAGCAGCTCACCCGGGACTAGAGGGACCAATGAGCAGTTCTTC	CASSSPGTRGTNEQFF
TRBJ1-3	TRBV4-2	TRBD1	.	TGTGCCAGCAGAAGACAGGGGCCAGGAAACACCATATATTTT	CASRRQGPGNTIYF
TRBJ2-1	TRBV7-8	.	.	TGTGCCAGCAGCATACAGGGATGGCTTGCTGAGCAGTTCTTC	CASSIQGWLAEQFF
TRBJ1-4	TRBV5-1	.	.	TGCGCCAGCAGCTTGAAGCACTCCACTAATGAAAAACTGTTTTTT	CASSLKHSTNEKLFF
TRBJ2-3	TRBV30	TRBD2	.	TGTGCCTGGAGTGTGGGTCTAGCGGGAGATGGAAGCACAGATACGCAGTATTTT	CAWSVGLAGDGSTDTQYF
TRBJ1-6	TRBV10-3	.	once	TGTGCCATCAAGGGGGAAACCTATAATTCACCCCTCCACTTT	CAIKGETYNSPLHF